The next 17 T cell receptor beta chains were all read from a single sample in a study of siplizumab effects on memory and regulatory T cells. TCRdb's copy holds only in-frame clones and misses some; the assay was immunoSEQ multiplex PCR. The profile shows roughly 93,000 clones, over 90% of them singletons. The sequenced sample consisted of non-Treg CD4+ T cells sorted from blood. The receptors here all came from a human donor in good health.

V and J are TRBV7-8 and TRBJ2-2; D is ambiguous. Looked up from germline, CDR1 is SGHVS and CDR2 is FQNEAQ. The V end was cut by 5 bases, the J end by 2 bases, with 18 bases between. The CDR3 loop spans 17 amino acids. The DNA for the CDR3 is TGTGCCAGCAGCCCCCCAAGTTTCAGTTCAAACACCGGGGAGCTGTTTTTT. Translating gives CASSPPSFSSNTGELFF.

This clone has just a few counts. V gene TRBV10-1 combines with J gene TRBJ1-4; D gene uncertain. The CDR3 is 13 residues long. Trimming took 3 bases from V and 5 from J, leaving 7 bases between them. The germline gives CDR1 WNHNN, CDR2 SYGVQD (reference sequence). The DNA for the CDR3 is TGCGCCAGCAGTGATACAAGGAATGAAAAACTGTTTTTT. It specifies CASSDTRNEKLFF.

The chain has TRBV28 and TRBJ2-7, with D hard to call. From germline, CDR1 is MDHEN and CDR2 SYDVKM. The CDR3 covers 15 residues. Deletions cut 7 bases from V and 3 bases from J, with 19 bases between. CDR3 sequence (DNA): TGTGCCAGCACCCTTTCCCAAGGCAGAATCTACGAGCAGTACTTC. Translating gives CASTLSQGRIYEQYF.

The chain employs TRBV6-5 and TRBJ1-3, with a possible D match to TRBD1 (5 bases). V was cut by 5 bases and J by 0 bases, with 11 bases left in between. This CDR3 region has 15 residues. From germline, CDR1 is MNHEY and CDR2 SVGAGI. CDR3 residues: CASSRDGSSGNTIYF. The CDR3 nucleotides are TGTGCCAGCAGTCGGGACGGCAGCTCTGGAAACACCATATATTTT.

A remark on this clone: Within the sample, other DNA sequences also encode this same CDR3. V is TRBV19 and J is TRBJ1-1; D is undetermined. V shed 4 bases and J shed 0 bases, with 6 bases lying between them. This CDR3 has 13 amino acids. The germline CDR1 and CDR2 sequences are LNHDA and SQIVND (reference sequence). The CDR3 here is CASSNQMNTEAFF. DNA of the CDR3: TGTGCCAGTAGTAACCAAATGAACACTGAAGCTTTCTTT.

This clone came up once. CDR3 nucleotides: TGTGCCAGCAGTGATAGAGCGGCGAACACCGGGGAGCTGTTTTTT. Its translation: CASSDRAANTGELFF. This chain links TRBV2 with TRBJ2-2, with D perhaps TRBD2 (5 bases). This CDR3 spans 15 amino acids. V shed 3 bases and J shed 0 bases, with 8 bases lying between them. The germline V gene has CDR1 SNHLY and CDR2 FYNNEI. The full variable domain, in which reference TRBV2 and TRBJ2-2 provide the parts outside the CDR3, is EPEVTQTPSHQVTQMGQEVILRCVPISNHLYFYWYRQILGQKVEFLVSFYNNEISEKSEIFDDQFSVERPDGSNFTLKIRSTKLEDSAMYFCASSDRAANTGELFFGEGSRLTVL.

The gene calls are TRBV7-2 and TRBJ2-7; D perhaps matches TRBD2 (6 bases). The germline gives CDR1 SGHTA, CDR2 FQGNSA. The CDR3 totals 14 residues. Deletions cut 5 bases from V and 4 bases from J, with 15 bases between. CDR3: CASSQGLAYYEQYF. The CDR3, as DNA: TGTGCCAGCAGCCAGGGACTGGCCTATTACGAGCAGTACTTC.

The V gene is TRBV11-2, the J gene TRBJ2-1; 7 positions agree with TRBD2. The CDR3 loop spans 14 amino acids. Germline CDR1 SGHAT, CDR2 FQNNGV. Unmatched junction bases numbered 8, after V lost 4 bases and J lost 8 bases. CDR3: CASSSGAGRYEQFF. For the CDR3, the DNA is TGTGCCAGCAGCTCTGGAGCGGGACGGTATGAGCAGTTCTTC. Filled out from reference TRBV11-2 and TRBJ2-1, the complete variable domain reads EAGVAQSPRYKIIEKRQSVAFWCNPISGHATLYWYQQILGQGPKLLIQFQNNGVVDDSQLPKDRFSAERLKGVDSTLKIQPAKLEDSAVYLCASSSGAGRYEQFFGPGTRLTVL.

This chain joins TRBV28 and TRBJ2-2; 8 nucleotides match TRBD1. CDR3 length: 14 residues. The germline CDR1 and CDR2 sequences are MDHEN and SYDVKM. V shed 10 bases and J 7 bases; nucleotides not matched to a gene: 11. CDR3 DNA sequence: TGTGCCACCAAAGGGACAGGCGATTACGGGGAGCTGTTTTTT. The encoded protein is CATKGTGDYGELFF.

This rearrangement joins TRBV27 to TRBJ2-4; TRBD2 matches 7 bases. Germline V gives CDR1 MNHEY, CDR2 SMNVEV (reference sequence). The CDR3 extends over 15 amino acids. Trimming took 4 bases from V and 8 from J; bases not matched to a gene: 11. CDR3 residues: CASSYHRARGDIQYF. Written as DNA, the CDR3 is TGTGCCAGCAGTTACCATCGGGCCCGGGGGGACATTCAGTACTTC.

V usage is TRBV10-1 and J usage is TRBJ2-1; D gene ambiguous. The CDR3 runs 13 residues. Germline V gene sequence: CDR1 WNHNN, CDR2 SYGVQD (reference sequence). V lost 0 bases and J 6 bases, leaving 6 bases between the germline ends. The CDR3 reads CASSESWLNEQFF. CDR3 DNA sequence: TGCGCCAGCAGTGAGTCCTGGCTCAATGAGCAGTTCTTC.

The CDR3 coding sequence is TGTGCCAGCTCCCCAAAAGCAGGTGGGGACACTGAAGCTTTCTTT. Its protein product is CASSPKAGGDTEAFF. This chain links TRBV18 with TRBJ1-1; D call uncertain. The CDR3 runs 15 residues. V was clipped by 6 bases and J by 3 bases, with 17 bases between them. The germline gives CDR1 KGHSH, CDR2 LQKENI.

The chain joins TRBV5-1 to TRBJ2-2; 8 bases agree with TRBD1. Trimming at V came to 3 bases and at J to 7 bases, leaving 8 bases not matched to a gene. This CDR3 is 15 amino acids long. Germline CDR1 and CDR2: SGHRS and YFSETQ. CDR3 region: CASSSTDRADGELFF. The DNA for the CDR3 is TGCGCCAGCAGCTCAACGGACAGGGCGGACGGGGAGCTGTTTTTT.

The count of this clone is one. The CDR3 sequence is CASSEAFF. The DNA of the CDR3 is TGTGCCAGCAGCGAAGCTTTCTTT. V is TRBV21-1 and J is TRBJ1-1. TRBV21-1 is an annotated pseudogene. The CDR3 contains 8 residues.

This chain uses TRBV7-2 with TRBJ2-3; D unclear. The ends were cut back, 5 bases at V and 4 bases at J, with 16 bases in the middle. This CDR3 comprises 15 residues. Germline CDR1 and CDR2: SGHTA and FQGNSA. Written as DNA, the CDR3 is TGTGCCAGCAGCCCGAGAAGAAGTATGCCAGATACGCAGTATTTT. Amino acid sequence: CASSPRRSMPDTQYF.

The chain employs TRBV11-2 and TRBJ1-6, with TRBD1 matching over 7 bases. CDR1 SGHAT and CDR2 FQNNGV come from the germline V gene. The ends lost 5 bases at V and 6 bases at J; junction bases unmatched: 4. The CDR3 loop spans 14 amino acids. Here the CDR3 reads CASSAGTANSPLHF. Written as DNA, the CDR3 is TGTGCCAGCAGCGCCGGGACAGCTAATTCACCCCTCCACTTT.

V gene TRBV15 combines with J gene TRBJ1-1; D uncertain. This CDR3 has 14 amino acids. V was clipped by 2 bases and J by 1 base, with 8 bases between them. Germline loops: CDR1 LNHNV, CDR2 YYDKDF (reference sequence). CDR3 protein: CATSRRSGNTEAFF. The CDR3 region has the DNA TGTGCCACCAGCAGACGGTCGGGGAACACTGAAGCTTTCTTT.